This entry lists 5 T cell receptor beta chains sequenced from one sample in a study of T-cell reconstitution after alpha-beta-depleted transplantation in children. Researchers prepared the TCRbeta library using unique molecular identifiers, the study reports. A single record per CDR3 protein comes from TCRdb applying MiXCR to the PCR reads. The top ten hold about a quarter of the sample, which has 280,000 or so distinct CDR3 sequences, roughly 11% seen once. The material was peripheral blood, obtained 180 days after TCRalphabeta/CD19-depleted stem cell transplant. Source of these receptors: a male patient between 2 and 10 years old who had a stem cell transplant for chronic granulomatous disease, so the T cells may come from the graft donor.

At least ten counts were recorded for this clonotype. The V call is TRBV6-5, the J call TRBJ2-7; unclear D gene. V was cut by 1 base and J by 7 bases, with 8 bases left in between. Germline loops: CDR1 MNHEY, CDR2 SVGAGI. This CDR3 is 12 amino acids long. The CDR3 spells CASSYFKGEQYF. CDR3 DNA sequence: TGTGCCAGCAGTTACTTTAAAGGGGAGCAGTACTTC.

This clonotype was detected ten times or more. This chain uses TRBV6-5 with TRBJ2-7, with TRBD1 matching 10 bases. The CDR3 covers 14 residues. CDR1 and CDR2 from the germline V gene are MNHEY and SVGAGI. V was pared by 6 bases and J by 6 bases, with 8 bases of the junction left unmatched. The CDR3 region has the DNA TGTGCCAGCAGACGCGGGACAGGGGTATTCGAGCAGTACTTC. Its translation is CASRRGTGVFEQYF.

Of note for this clonotype: With a much larger clone just one base away, this may be a read error. The chain carries TRBV20-1 and TRBJ2-1; D tentatively reads TRBD1 or TRBD2 (5 bases each). Germline V gene data show CDR1 as DFQATT and CDR2 as SNEGSKA (reference sequence). This CDR3 spans 16 amino acids. The CDR3, as DNA: TGCAGTGTATTCCCCCATGGGGGAACCAACTACAATGAGGAGTTCTTC. As protein: CSVFPHGGTNYNEEFF.

The gene calls are TRBV5-1 and TRBJ2-7; the match to TRBD2 covers 8 bases. Germline-derived CDR1 and CDR2 are SGHRS and YFSETQ. CDR3 length: 15 amino acids. Losses at the gene ends were 4 bases for V and 6 bases for J; bases not matched to a gene: 12. DNA of the CDR3: TGCGCCAGCAGCCCTAGGACTAGCCCTGGCTCCGAGCAGTACTTC. It yields the protein CASSPRTSPGSEQYF.

Only a few counts were recorded for this clonotype. The rearrangement uses TRBV7-2 and TRBJ2-1, with D possibly matching TRBD2 (5 bases). CDR1 is SGHTA and CDR2 is FQGNSA in the germline V gene. V lost 5 bases and J 1 base, leaving 15 bases between the germline ends. This CDR3 has 16 residues. The CDR3 region has the DNA TGTGCCAGCAGCGACCCTCCCGGAGGATCCTACAATGAGCAGTTCTTC. Translation: CASSDPPGGSYNEQFF.